This T cell receptor beta chain was documented in a study of chemoradiotherapy in HPV16-positive cancers. Sequencing used immunoSEQ multiplex PCR; TCRdb keeps in-frame clones, though not all of them. The sample has about 16,000 clones; about 74% are singletons. The CDR3 runs 14 residues. CDR1 is MGHRA and CDR2 is YSYEKL in the germline V gene. The V and J ends lost 3 bases and 14 bases respectively, with 22 bases between them. In the case of this clone: Its specificity is not known.

The study's findings and limits: In HPV16-positive patients, HPV-responsive T-cell expansion tracked better recurrence-free survival. Candidate HPV-specific clones and E7-related TCR motifs grew in tumor during treatment.

The origin of this receptor is a human donor with HPV-associated anogenital cancer. The rearrangement joins TRBV4-1 to TRBJ1-2; TRBD1 might be the D (6 bases). Sequenced material: tumor tissue, taken from a patient who underwent chemoradiotherapy. CDR3 DNA sequence: TGCGCCAGCAGCCAGGGACGGGACACCGGTGAAGGGACCTTC. This gives the protein CASSQGRDTGEGTF.